This passage covers 19 T cell receptor beta chains from one sample sequenced in a study of blood T cell repertoires in COVID-19 (TCRdb year 2020). The method behind the library was the immunoSEQ multiplex PCR assay. Drawn from immuneACCESS, this table holds only the in-frame rearrangements with V and J called that TCRdb kept. Clones are partly lost; checked studies trace under half to an unresolved V gene and leave the rest unexplained. In this sample the table shows about 120,000 clones, around 85% of which occur a single time. The ten largest clones capture about 3.9% of the sample. Sample: peripheral blood. Every receptor here comes from a man in his 60s with acute or convalescent COVID-19.

This chain uses TRBV7-8 with TRBJ1-6; D perhaps matches TRBD1 (6 bases). With 3 bases removed from V and 7 bases from J, the gap between germline ends came to 13 bases. This CDR3 is built from 15 residues. The V gene's germline CDR1 is SGHVS and CDR2 FQNEAQ. The CDR3 is CASSFGATGNSPLHF. The CDR3 coding sequence is TGTGCCAGCAGCTTCGGGGCGACAGGAAATTCACCCCTCCACTTT.

The table lists this clone with a count of one. The chain recombines TRBV9 with TRBJ2-2; D might be TRBD1 (6 bases). Germline CDR1 SGDLS, CDR2 YYNGEE. CDR3 length equals 17 residues. V lost 4 bases and J 3 bases, leaving 19 bases between the germline ends. The CDR3 spells CASSPRQEPAYTGELFF. In DNA form, the CDR3 reads TGTGCCAGCAGCCCCCGACAGGAGCCGGCGTACACCGGGGAGCTGTTTTTT.

V usage is TRBV7-8 and J usage is TRBJ1-1; D is uncertain. This CDR3 has 14 amino acids. The germline V and J ends were trimmed by 2 bases and 3 bases, with 10 bases remaining between them. The germline V gene has CDR1 SGHVS and CDR2 FQNEAQ. CDR3 in amino acids: CASSLLGGDTEAFF. The CDR3 region has the DNA TGTGCCAGCAGCTTATTGGGAGGAGACACTGAAGCTTTCTTT. The variable domain in full, completed from reference TRBV7-8 and TRBJ1-1, reads GAGVSQSPRYKVAKRGQDVALRCDPISGHVSLFWYQQALGQGPEFLTYFQNEAQLDKSGLPSDRFFAERPEGSVSTLKIQRTQQEDSAVYLCASSLLGGDTEAFFGQGTRLTVV.

This clone has a single count. The chain combines TRBV5-6 with TRBJ1-1, with a weak D call TRBD1 (5 bases). CDR1 is SGHDT and CDR2 is YYEEEE in the germline V gene. The CDR3 is 14 residues long. V lost 0 bases and J 5 bases, leaving 11 bases between the germline ends. CDR3 sequence reads: CASSLGRAGTEAFF. In DNA form, the CDR3 reads TGTGCCAGCAGCTTGGGCAGGGCGGGGACTGAAGCTTTCTTT.

This chain uses TRBV7-2 with TRBJ2-7; a possible D gene is TRBD1 (5 bases). V was pared by 1 base and J by 3 bases, with 13 bases between. The CDR3 sequence is 15 residues long. Germline V gene sequence: CDR1 SGHTA, CDR2 FQGNSA. The CDR3 DNA sequence: TGTGCCAGCAGCTTAGGGGCAGGGAACCTCTACGAGCAGTACTTC. Translated, it gives CASSLGAGNLYEQYF.

The CDR3 DNA is TGCAGTGCTTTTCGAGCGACGCAGTATTTT. Translation gives CSAFRATQYF. The V gene is TRBV20-1, the J gene TRBJ2-3; D not certain. V was shortened by 5 bases and J by 9 bases, with 9 bases between the two germline ends. The CDR3 runs to 10 residues. Germline V lookup: CDR1 DFQATT, CDR2 SNEGSKA (reference sequence).

This chain joins TRBV5-4 and TRBJ1-2; TRBD1 is a possible D gene (5 bases). The germline gives CDR1 SGHNT, CDR2 YYREEE (reference sequence). The CDR3 length is 14 residues. Trimming shortened V by 0 bases and J by 2 bases, and 8 bases separated the two germline ends. DNA for the CDR3: TGTGCCAGCAGCTTGGAACAGGCAAACTATGGCTACACCTTC. Translating it yields CASSLEQANYGYTF.

The rearrangement joins TRBV7-6 to TRBJ2-1; 7 bases line up with TRBD2. The germline V gene encodes CDR1 SGHVS and CDR2 FNYEAQ. This CDR3 spans 18 amino acids. V gave up 3 bases and J gave up 0 bases; unmatched junction bases: 11. CDR3 sequence: CASSLASGSPNSYNEQFF. The CDR3 DNA is TGTGCCAGCAGCTTGGCTAGCGGCTCCCCTAACTCCTACAATGAGCAGTTCTTC.

The chain is built from TRBV30 and TRBJ1-6; 8 bases are shared with TRBD1. This CDR3 contains 15 residues. Germline assignment: CDR1 GTSNPN and CDR2 SVGIG (reference sequence). V shed 3 bases and J 6 bases; nucleotides not matched to a gene: 7. DNA for the CDR3: TGTGCCTGGAGGGGTACAGGGGGACCTAATTCACCCCTCCACTTT. Protein: CAWRGTGGPNSPLHF.

The chain employs TRBV13 and TRBJ2-7; TRBD2 aligns across 7 bases. Germline CDR1 PRHDT, CDR2 FYEKMQ (reference sequence). The CDR3 is 13 residues long. V lost 5 bases and J lost 6; bases outside the gene matches: 7. CDR3 nucleotide sequence: TGTGCCAGCAGCCCTCGGGGGGTCACCGAGCAGTACTTC. Translated: CASSPRGVTEQYF.

The J gene is TRBJ2-5, the V gene TRBV19; 8 nucleotides match TRBD2. Trimming took 8 bases from V and 4 from J; bases not matched to a gene: 9. CDR3 length: 14 amino acids. Germline V CDR1 and CDR2: LNHDA, SQIVND (reference sequence). The CDR3 sequence: CASSHGRAGETQYF. The CDR3 DNA follows: TGTGCCAGTTCCCACGGGAGGGCCGGAGAGACCCAGTACTTC.

To note about this clone: The junction departs from the called germline gene at one end, perhaps through a read error. The CDR3 loop is CASREGGTGEQYF. In DNA, the CDR3 is TGTGCCAGCAGGGAAGGGGGCACGGGCGAGCAGTACTTC. The chain is built from TRBV6-1 and TRBJ2-7; 7 bases are shared with TRBD1. The CDR3 totals 13 residues. The germline V gene encodes CDR1 MNHNS and CDR2 SASEGT.

The rearrangement links TRBV7-2 to TRBJ2-1; D is perhaps TRBD2 (5 bases). The CDR3 is 15 residues long. Trimming left V 1 base short and J 1 base short, with 8 bases between. Germline CDR1 is SGHTA and CDR2 is FQGNSA. The CDR3 sequence is CASSLGAESYNEQFF. The CDR3 DNA sequence: TGTGCCAGCAGCTTAGGAGCGGAGTCCTACAATGAGCAGTTCTTC.

V and J are TRBV5-1 and TRBJ2-6, with TRBD1 matching over 9 bases. V lost 3 bases and J lost 2; bases outside the gene matches: 0. The CDR3 has 15 residues. The germline gives CDR1 SGHRS, CDR2 YFSETQ. CDR3 in DNA: TGCGCCAGCAGCTGGACAGGGGCTGGGGCCAACGTCCTGACTTTC. This codes for CASSWTGAGANVLTF.

V gene TRBV6-5 combines with J gene TRBJ1-5, with 8 bases fitting TRBD1. Germline CDR1 reads MNHEY; CDR2 reads SVGAGI. V dropped 6 bases and J dropped 4; count of bases not matched to a gene: 5. The CDR3 runs to 14 residues. In DNA form, the CDR3 reads TGTGCCAGCAGCGGGACAGGCATGAATCAGCCCCAGCATTTT. This translates into CASSGTGMNQPQHF.

The CDR3 DNA reads as TGCGCCAGCAGCTCAGACAGGTTCACAGATACGCAGTATTTT. Amino acid sequence: CASSSDRFTDTQYF. V and J are TRBV5-1 and TRBJ2-3, with a possible D match to TRBD1 (6 bases). Trimming removed 3 bases from V and 2 bases from J, with 10 bases in between. CDR3 length: 14 residues. Germline V gene sequence: CDR1 SGHRS, CDR2 YFSETQ.

The chain employs TRBV30 and TRBJ2-5; TRBD2 might be the D (5 bases). V gave up 0 bases and J gave up 5 bases, with 13 bases separating them. CDR1 GTSNPN and CDR2 SVGIG come from the germline V gene (reference sequence). This CDR3 region has 14 residues. This CDR3 reads CAWSVSGAQETQYF. DNA for the CDR3: TGTGCCTGGAGTGTAAGCGGAGCGCAGGAGACCCAGTACTTC.

The chain employs TRBV4-3 and TRBJ1-5, with 8 bases lining up with TRBD1. The CDR3 runs 18 residues. Germline loops: CDR1 LGHNA, CDR2 YSLEER. With V trimmed by 0 bases and J by 3 bases, 10 bases remained unmatched. This CDR3 is CASSQDPARDRNNQPQHF. As DNA, the CDR3 is TGCGCCAGCAGCCAAGACCCGGCCCGGGACAGGAACAATCAGCCCCAGCATTTT.

This chain joins TRBV6-5 and TRBJ2-6; the D gene is possibly TRBD2 (6 bases). CDR1 and CDR2 from the germline V gene are MNHEY and SVGAGI. This CDR3 contains 15 residues. V dropped 6 bases and J dropped 0 bases, with 9 bases sitting between them. CDR3 residues: CASRLTSSGANVLTF. The CDR3 nucleotides are TGTGCCAGCAGACTGACTAGCTCTGGGGCCAACGTCCTGACTTTC.